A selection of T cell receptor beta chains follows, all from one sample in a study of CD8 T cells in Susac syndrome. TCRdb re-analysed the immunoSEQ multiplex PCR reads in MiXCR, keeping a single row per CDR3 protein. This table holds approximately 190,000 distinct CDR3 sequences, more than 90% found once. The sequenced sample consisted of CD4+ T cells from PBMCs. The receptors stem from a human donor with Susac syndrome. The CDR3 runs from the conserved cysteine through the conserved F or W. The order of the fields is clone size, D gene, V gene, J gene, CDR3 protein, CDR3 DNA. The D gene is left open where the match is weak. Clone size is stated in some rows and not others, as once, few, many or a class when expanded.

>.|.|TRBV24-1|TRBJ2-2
CATRDPNTGELFF
TGTGCCACCAGGGACCCGAACACCGGGGAGCTGTTTTTT
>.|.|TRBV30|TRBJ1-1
CAWSYRGANTEAFF
TGTGCCTGGAGTTATCGGGGGGCGAACACTGAAGCTTTCTTT
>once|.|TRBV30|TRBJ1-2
CAWSSYRRSNYGYTF
TGTGCCTGGAGTTCCTACAGGCGATCTAACTATGGCTACACCTTC
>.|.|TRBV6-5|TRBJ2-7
CASSRDSEEQYF
TGTGCCAGCAGTAGGGATAGCGAAGAGCAGTACTTC
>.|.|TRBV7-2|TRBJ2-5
CASSRGDGETQYF
TGTGCCAGCAGCCGCGGGGATGGGGAGACCCAGTACTTC
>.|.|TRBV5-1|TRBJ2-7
CASSPFASDEQYF
TGCGCCAGCAGCCCCTTCGCATCGGACGAGCAGTACTTC
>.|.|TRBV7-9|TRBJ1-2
CASSQESTVPGYTF
TGTGCCAGCAGCCAAGAGTCCACAGTTCCTGGCTACACCTTC
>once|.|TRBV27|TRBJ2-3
CASSAHRAADTQYF
TGTGCCAGCAGTGCCCACAGGGCTGCAGATACGCAGTATTTT
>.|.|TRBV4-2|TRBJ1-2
CASSQDAGLGGYTF
TGTGCCAGCAGCCAAGATGCCGGACTAGGTGGCTACACCTTC
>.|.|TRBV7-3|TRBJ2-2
CASSPKTGTGELFF
TGTGCCAGCAGTCCTAAAACAGGGACCGGGGAGCTGTTTTTT
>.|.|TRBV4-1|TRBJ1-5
CASSQEGTYNQPQHF
TGCGCCAGCAGCCAAGAAGGGACATACAATCAGCCCCAGCATTTT
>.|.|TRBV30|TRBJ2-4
CAWSEGRDINIQYF
TGTGCCTGGAGTGAGGGCAGGGACATTAACATTCAGTACTTC
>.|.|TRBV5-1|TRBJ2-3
CASSLATGASTDTQYF
TGCGCCAGCAGCTTGGCGACCGGGGCTAGCACAGATACGCAGTATTTT
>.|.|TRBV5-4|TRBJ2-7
CASSTAWGYEQYF
TGTGCCAGCAGCACCGCCTGGGGCTACGAGCAGTACTTC
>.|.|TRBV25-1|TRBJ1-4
CASSVGKGKKLFF
TGTGCCAGCAGTGTAGGAAAAGGGAAAAAACTGTTTTTT
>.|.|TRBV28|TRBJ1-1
CASSLAINEAFF
TGTGCCAGCAGTTTGGCGATCAATGAAGCTTTCTTT
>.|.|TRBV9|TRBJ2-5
CASSVATRIQETQYF
TGTGCCAGCAGCGTAGCTACTCGGATCCAAGAGACCCAGTACTTC
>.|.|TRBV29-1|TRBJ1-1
CSVGQARVANTEAFF
TGCAGCGTCGGCCAGGCGCGGGTGGCGAACACTGAAGCTTTCTTT
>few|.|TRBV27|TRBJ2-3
CASSSRTDTDTQYF
TGTGCCAGCAGTTCGCGGACAGATACAGATACGCAGTATTTT
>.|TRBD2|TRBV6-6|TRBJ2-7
CASSDSLAGGTYEQYF
TGTGCCAGCAGTGACTCGCTAGCGGGGGGTACGTACGAGCAGTACTTC
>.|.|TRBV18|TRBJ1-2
CASSLATLRGYTF
TGTGCCAGCTCCCTCGCCACCCTTCGTGGCTACACCTTC
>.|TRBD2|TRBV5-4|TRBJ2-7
CASSSGLLRGVSYEQYF
TGTGCCAGCAGCTCCGGCCTTCTGCGGGGGGTCTCCTACGAGCAGTACTTC
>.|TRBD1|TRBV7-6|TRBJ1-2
CASSSQGTGWSGYTF
TGTGCCAGCAGCTCCCAGGGGACAGGGTGGTCTGGCTACACCTTC
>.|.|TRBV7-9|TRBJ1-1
CASNSLMNTEAFF
TGTGCCAGCAACAGTCTCATGAACACTGAAGCTTTCTTT
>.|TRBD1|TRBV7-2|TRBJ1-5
CASSTRTGGRNQPQHF
TGTGCCAGCAGCACCCGGACAGGAGGTAGGAATCAGCCCCAGCATTTT
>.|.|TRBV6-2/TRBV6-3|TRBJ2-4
CASRDSDKNIQYF
TGTGCCAGCCGAGACAGTGACAAAAACATTCAGTACTTC
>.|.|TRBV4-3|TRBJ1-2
CASSQAGGGYTF
TGCGCCAGCAGCCAAGCGGGGGGTGGCTACACCTTC
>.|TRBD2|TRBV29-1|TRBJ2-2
CSARGGLNTGELFF
TGCAGCGCCCGCGGGGGACTGAACACCGGGGAGCTGTTTTTT
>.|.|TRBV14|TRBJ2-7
CASSQIGGYAHEQYF
TGTGCCAGCAGTCAGATAGGAGGGTACGCGCACGAGCAGTACTTC
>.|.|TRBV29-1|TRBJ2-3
CSAGEGTDTQYF
TGCAGCGCCGGTGAGGGTACAGATACGCAGTATTTT
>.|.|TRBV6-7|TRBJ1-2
CASSHPGQQIRYGYTF
TGTGCCAGCAGTCACCCGGGCCAACAGATTCGCTATGGCTACACCTTC
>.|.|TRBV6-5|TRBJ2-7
CASSGNRYEQYF
TGTGCCAGCAGCGGGAACAGGTACGAGCAGTACTTC
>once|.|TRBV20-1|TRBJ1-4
CSARVANEKLFF
TGCAGTGCTAGAGTGGCTAATGAAAAACTGTTTTTT
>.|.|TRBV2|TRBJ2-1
CASSELSGAVNEQFF
TGTGCCAGCAGTGAATTGTCAGGCGCGGTGAATGAGCAGTTCTTC
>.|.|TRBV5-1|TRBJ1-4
CASSWGSGTNEKLFF
TGCGCCAGCAGCTGGGGGTCAGGGACTAATGAAAAACTGTTTTTT
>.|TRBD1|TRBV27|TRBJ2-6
CASSFRQGSGANVLTF
TGTGCCAGCAGTTTCAGACAGGGCTCTGGGGCCAACGTCCTGACTTTC
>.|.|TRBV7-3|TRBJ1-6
CASSLTGGPSPLHF
TGTGCCAGCAGCTTAACGGGAGGGCCGTCACCCCTCCACTTT
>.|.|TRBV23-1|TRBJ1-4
CASSPTPPRANEKLFF
TGCGCCAGCAGTCCGACCCCACCAAGAGCGAATGAAAAACTGTTTTTT
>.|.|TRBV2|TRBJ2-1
CASNLYNEQFF
TGTGCCAGCAATCTCTACAATGAGCAGTTCTTC
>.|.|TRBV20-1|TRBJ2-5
CSQGLRNQGGETQYF
TGCTCGCAGGGACTACGTAACCAAGGGGGGGAGACCCAGTACTTC
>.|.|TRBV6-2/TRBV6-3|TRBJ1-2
CASINGGRSYGYTF
TGTGCCAGCATCAATGGGGGCAGGAGCTATGGCTACACCTTC
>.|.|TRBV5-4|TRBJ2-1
CASSLEGSSEQFF
TGTGCCAGCAGCTTGGAGGGGTCGTCTGAGCAGTTCTTC